The rows below give T cell receptor beta chains drawn from one sample of a study of cytomegalovirus exposure and HLA in healthy donors. Clones were read by immunoSEQ multiplex PCR, and TCRdb kept only the in-frame ones, dropping some. The sample gives roughly 170,000 clones, more than 60% of which show up once; approximately 1.3% is in the top ten. The specimen was PBMCs. The receptors were gathered from a woman aged 25-40 years in good health and CMV-seropositive. Both conserved end residues are part of each CDR3. The D gene is left open where the match is weak. For some rows the clone size is stated as once, few or many, or as a class when expanded; others skip it.

TRBV12-2	NA	TRBJ2-7	NA	CASRFTPPLQGF	TGTGCAAGTCGCTTCACTCCCCCTCTACAGGGGTTC
TRBV5-1	NA	TRBJ1-4	NA	CASSLTRSTNEKLFF	TGCGCCAGCAGCCTTACACGATCAACTAATGAAAAACTGTTTTTT
TRBV28	TRBD1	TRBJ2-7	NA	CASSGQADYEQYF	TGTGCCAGCAGCGGACAGGCGGATTACGAGCAGTACTTC
TRBV5-1	NA	TRBJ2-2	once	CASSLAGHQLFF	TGCGCCAGCAGCTTGGCGGGACACCAGCTGTTTTTT
TRBV6-5	TRBD1	TRBJ2-7	NA	CASSPDRGSYEQYF	TGTGCCAGCAGTCCGGACAGGGGCAGCTACGAGCAGTACTTC
TRBV5-6	TRBD1	TRBJ1-2	NA	CASSPGQGNYGYTF	TGTGCCAGCAGCCCGGGACAGGGAAACTATGGCTACACCTTC
TRBV4-2	TRBD2	TRBJ2-3	NA	CASSINHSGRSTLSTDTQYF	TGTGCCAGCAGCATAAACCACAGCGGGAGATCCACCCTATCCACAGATACGCAGTATTTT
TRBV6-5	NA	TRBJ1-2	NA	CASSPSAGYGYTF	TGTGCCAGCAGTCCGTCCGCGGGCTATGGCTACACCTTC
TRBV6-7	NA	TRBJ1-5	NA	CASSYGPNQPQHF	TGTGCCAGCAGTTACGGGCCCAATCAGCCCCAGCATTTT
TRBV15	NA	TRBJ1-4	NA	CATSRGGNDEKLFF	TGTGCCACCAGCAGAGGGGGCAACGACGAAAAACTGTTTTTT
TRBV10-3	TRBD1	TRBJ2-5	few	CAISGSDRGRGETQYF	TGTGCCATCAGTGGAAGCGACAGGGGACGAGGAGAGACCCAGTACTTC
TRBV4-3	NA	TRBJ1-5	NA	CASSQAPGTSQPQHF	TGCGCCAGCAGCCAGGCGCCCGGGACATCGCAGCCCCAGCATTTT
TRBV9	NA	TRBJ1-2	NA	CASSVDLGGAGSGGYIF	TGTGCCAGCAGCGTAGACCTGGGGGGGGCTGGCTCGGGGGGCTACATCTTC
TRBV19	NA	TRBJ2-2	NA	CASRVLMNTGELFF	TGTGCCAGTAGGGTACTGATGAACACCGGGGAGCTGTTTTTT
TRBV2	NA	TRBJ2-4	few	CASRESGRLNIQYF	TGTGCCAGCAGGGAGAGCGGCCGCCTTAACATTCAGTACTTC
TRBV30	NA	TRBJ2-5	NA	CAWSDDGQTFIQETQYF	TGTGCCTGGAGTGACGACGGACAGACGTTTATCCAAGAGACCCAGTACTTC
TRBV6-6	TRBD1	TRBJ1-1	NA	CASGGQGREAFF	TGTGCCAGCGGGGGACAGGGGAGAGAAGCTTTCTTT
TRBV28	NA	TRBJ2-5	NA	CASSSPPGGGETQYF	TGTGCCAGCAGTTCCCCCCCGGGGGGCGGAGAGACCCAGTACTTC
TRBV15	TRBD1	TRBJ2-1	NA	CATSSTGGTYNEQFF	TGTGCCACCAGCTCGACAGGGGGCACCTACAATGAGCAGTTCTTC
TRBV7-8	TRBD2	TRBJ2-3	NA	CASSLVPTSGVSTDTQYF	TGTGCCAGCAGCTTAGTTCCGACTAGCGGGGTTAGCACAGATACGCAGTATTTT
TRBV6-6	TRBD1	TRBJ1-4	NA	CATNRGSNEKLFF	TGTGCCACGAACAGGGGCTCTAATGAAAAACTGTTTTTT
TRBV4-1	NA	TRBJ2-7	few	CASSTLPSSYEQYF	TGCGCCAGCAGTACCCTACCGAGCTCCTACGAGCAGTACTTC
TRBV5-4	TRBD2	TRBJ2-7	NA	CASSLTSGTPYEQYF	TGTGCCAGCAGCTTGACTAGCGGGACCCCCTACGAGCAGTACTTC
TRBV10-3	NA	TRBJ2-1	NA	CAIGEQGEGEQFF	TGTGCCATCGGCGAACAGGGGGAGGGTGAGCAGTTCTTC
TRBV10-3	NA	TRBJ1-4	NA	CAISNTVATNEKLFF	TGTGCCATCAGTAATACAGTCGCAACTAATGAAAAACTGTTTTTT